These T cell receptor beta chains were read from a single sample in a study of T cell responses to AZD1222 COVID-19 vaccine. TCRdb's copy holds only in-frame clones and misses some; the assay was immunoSEQ multiplex PCR. The sample carries about 68,000 clones, roughly 90% recorded once. Sample: peripheral blood, taken on day 0 of AZD1222 vaccination. The receptors stem from an adult in good health. The CDR3 runs from the conserved cysteine through the conserved F or W. Each record gives: V gene, J gene, CDR3 protein.

>TRBV7-2|TRBJ2-5
CASSFPRLAGGTGSETQYF
>TRBV24-1|TRBJ1-2
CATSDSDRPNYGYTF
>TRBV7-3|TRBJ2-5
CASSLGATGVEETQYF
>TRBV5-6|TRBJ1-4
CASSLGGGNEKLFF
>TRBV7-2|TRBJ2-7
CASSLVPSAEQYF
>TRBV28|TRBJ1-5
CATRGGPYSNQPQHF
>TRBV19|TRBJ2-1
CASSIGVLAEDNEQFF
>TRBV28|TRBJ2-2
CASSLDREVELFF
>TRBV7-2|TRBJ1-1
CASSPRDITEAFF
>TRBV28|TRBJ1-1
CASSPGAFF
>TRBV7-3|TRBJ1-1
CASSLEASDTEAFF
>TRBV18|TRBJ1-2
CASSPGQAEGYTF
>TRBV5-4|TRBJ2-1
CASSLASGGASEQFF
>TRBV19|TRBJ1-2
CASNSDRVTGYGYTF
>TRBV6-5|TRBJ1-1
CASPEWGNTEAFF
>TRBV28|TRBJ2-7
CASSFSTPRDRGHDEQYF
>TRBV7-9|TRBJ2-7
CASSLPPRDSYEQYF
>TRBV7-9|TRBJ1-2
CASSLSGSNGYTF
>TRBV2|TRBJ2-1
CASSAKTSGYNEQFF
>TRBV19|TRBJ1-1
CASSNRDRPMNTEAFF
>TRBV7-9|TRBJ1-4
CASSLVTGGRPTNEKLFF
>TRBV9|TRBJ2-7
CASSVSWGESLQYF
>TRBV9|TRBJ2-5
CASSVYGGQETQYF
>TRBV28|TRBJ2-7
CASSSPGPIGYEQYF
>TRBV27|TRBJ1-1
CASSLKYGEGNTEAFF
>TRBV19|TRBJ2-7
CASSIGTSGGRYAQYF
>TRBV3-1/TRBV3-2|TRBJ2-2
CASSYRTGELFF
>TRBV24-1|TRBJ1-2
CATSDPRDYGYTF
>TRBV5-1|TRBJ1-5
CASSLGTGEGSEHF
>TRBV20-1|TRBJ2-7
CSASPTSGPSYEQYF
>TRBV7-3|TRBJ2-3
CASSLKGTSGSTDTQYF
>TRBV5-4|TRBJ2-3
CASSSTGGNTQYF
>TRBV19|TRBJ1-2
CASTLDRPAYGYTF
>TRBV28|TRBJ1-4
CASRPILLNEKLFF
>TRBV6-6|TRBJ1-5
CASSSQDIRPQHF
>TRBV5-4|TRBJ2-1
CASSLGQGFDEQFF
>TRBV10-2|TRBJ1-2
CASSETGANYGYTF
>TRBV6-2/TRBV6-3|TRBJ2-1
CASTPTSGLYNEQFF
>TRBV30|TRBJ1-5
CAWSGIETGNQPQHF
>TRBV18|TRBJ2-7
CASSPRPSSYEQYF
>TRBV28|TRBJ1-5
CASSPDSNQPQHF
>TRBV28|TRBJ1-3
CASSLSAGTGNTIYF
>TRBV27|TRBJ1-5
CASRLRVSQPQHF
>TRBV5-6|TRBJ2-7
CASSFHGGLREYEQYF
>TRBV5-4|TRBJ2-3
CASSPGQGSDTQYF
>TRBV7-9|TRBJ2-3
CASSLAADTQYF
>TRBV7-8|TRBJ2-7
CASSLARRDRGQEQYF
>TRBV7-3|TRBJ2-7
CASSSLSRGRGRLEQYF
>TRBV9|TRBJ2-5
CASSVRGGQETQYF
>TRBV29-1|TRBJ1-2
CSVLTGNGYTF